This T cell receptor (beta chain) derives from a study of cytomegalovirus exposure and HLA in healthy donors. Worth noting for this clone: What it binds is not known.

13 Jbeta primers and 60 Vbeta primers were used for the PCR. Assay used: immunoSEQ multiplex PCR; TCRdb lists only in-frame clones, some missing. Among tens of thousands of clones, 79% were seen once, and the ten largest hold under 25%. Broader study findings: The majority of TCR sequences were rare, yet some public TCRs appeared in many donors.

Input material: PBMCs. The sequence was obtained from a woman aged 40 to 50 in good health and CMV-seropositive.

The CDR3 DNA sequence: TGCAGCGTGCAAGGGACAGCCAATCAGCCCCAGCATTTT. Residues: CSVQGTANQPQHF. The chain carries TRBV29-1 and TRBJ1-5; TRBD1 matches at 7 bases. The CDR3 extends over 13 amino acids. Germline CDR1 SQVTM, CDR2 ANQGSEA. V shed 6 bases and J 3 bases; nucleotides not matched to a gene: 5.